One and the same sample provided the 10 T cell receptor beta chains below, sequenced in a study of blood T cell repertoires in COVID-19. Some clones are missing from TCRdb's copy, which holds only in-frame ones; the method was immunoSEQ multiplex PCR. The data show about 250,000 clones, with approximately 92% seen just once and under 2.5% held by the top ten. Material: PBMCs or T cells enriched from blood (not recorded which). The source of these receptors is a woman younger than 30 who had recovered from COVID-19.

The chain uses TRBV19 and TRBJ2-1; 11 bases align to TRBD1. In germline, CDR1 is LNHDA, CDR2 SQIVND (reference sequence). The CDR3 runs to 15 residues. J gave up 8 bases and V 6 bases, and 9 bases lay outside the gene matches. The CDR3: CASRPDRGRLDEQFF. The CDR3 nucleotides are TGTGCCAGTAGACCGGACAGGGGGCGCCTCGATGAGCAGTTCTTC.

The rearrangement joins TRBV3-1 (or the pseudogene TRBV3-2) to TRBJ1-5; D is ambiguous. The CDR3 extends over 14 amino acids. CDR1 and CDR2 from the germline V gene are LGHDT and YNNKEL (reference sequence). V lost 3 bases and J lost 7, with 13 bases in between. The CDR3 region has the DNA TGTGCCAGCAGCCAGTCGGGGATGGGACAGCCCCAGCATTTT. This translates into CASSQSGMGQPQHF.

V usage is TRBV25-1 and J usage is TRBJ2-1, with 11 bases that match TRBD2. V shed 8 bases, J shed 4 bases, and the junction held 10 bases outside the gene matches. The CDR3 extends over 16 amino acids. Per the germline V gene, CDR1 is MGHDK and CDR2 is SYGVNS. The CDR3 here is CASAGVAGGQYNEQFF. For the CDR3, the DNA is TGTGCCAGCGCGGGCGTAGCGGGGGGGCAATACAATGAGCAGTTCTTC.

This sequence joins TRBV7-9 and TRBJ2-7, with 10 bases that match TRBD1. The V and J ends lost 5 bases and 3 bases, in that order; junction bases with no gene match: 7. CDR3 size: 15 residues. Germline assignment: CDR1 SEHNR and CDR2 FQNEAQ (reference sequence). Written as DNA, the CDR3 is TGTGCCAGCAGCGCCTGGACAGGGGGAGGCTACGAGCAGTACTTC. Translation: CASSAWTGGGYEQYF.

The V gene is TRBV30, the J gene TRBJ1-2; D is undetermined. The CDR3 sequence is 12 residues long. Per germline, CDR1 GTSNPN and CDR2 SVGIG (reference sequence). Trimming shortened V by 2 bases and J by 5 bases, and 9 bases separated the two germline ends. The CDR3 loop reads CAWSPPGYGYTF. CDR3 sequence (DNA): TGTGCCTGGAGTCCCCCGGGTTATGGCTACACCTTC. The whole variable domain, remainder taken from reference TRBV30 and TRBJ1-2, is SQTIHQWPATLVQPVGSPLSLECTVEGTSNPNLYWYRQAAGRGLQLLFYSVGIGQISSEVPQNLSASRPQDRQFILSSKKLLLSDSGFYLCAWSPPGYGYTFGSGTRLTVV.

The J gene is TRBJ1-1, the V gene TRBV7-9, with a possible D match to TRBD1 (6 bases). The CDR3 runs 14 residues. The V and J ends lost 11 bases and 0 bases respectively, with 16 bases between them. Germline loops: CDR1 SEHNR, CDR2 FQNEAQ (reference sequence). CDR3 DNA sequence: TGTGCCGGAGGACAGTCTAATTTGAACACTGAAGCTTTCTTT. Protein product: CAGGQSNLNTEAFF.

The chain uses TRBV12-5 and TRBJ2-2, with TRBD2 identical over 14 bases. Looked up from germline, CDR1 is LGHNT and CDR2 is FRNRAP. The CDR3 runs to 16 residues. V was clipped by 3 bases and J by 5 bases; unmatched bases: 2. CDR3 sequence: CASGFGTSGGTGELFF. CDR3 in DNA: TGTGCTAGTGGTTTTGGGACTAGCGGGGGAACCGGGGAGCTGTTTTTT.

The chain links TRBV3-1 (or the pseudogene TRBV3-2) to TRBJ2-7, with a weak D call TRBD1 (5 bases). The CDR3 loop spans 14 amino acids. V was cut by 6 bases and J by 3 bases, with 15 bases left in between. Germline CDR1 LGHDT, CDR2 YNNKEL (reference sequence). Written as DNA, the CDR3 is TGTGCCAGCAGTCCAGGGCAGGTCGACTACGAGCAGTACTTC. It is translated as CASSPGQVDYEQYF.

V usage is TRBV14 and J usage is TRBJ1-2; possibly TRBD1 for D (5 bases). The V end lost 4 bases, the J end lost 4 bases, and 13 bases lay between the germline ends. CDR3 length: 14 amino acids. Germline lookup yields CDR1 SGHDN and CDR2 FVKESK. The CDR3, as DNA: TGTGCCAGCAGCCTACAAACGCAGGGCTATGGCTACACCTTC. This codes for CASSLQTQGYGYTF. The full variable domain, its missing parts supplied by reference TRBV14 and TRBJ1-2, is EAGVTQFPSHSVIEKGQTVTLRCDPISGHDNLYWYRRVMGKEIKFLLHFVKESKQDESGMPNNRFLAERTGGTYSTLKVQPAELEDSGVYFCASSLQTQGYGYTFGSGTRLTVV.

The CDR3 sequence: CASSVGSSYNSPLHF. The CDR3, as DNA: TGTGCCAGCAGCGTGGGGAGCTCCTATAATTCACCCCTCCACTTT. V usage is TRBV27 and J usage is TRBJ1-6; D unresolved. Germline-derived CDR1 and CDR2 are MNHEY and SMNVEV (reference sequence). Trimming cost V 6 bases and J 0 bases, with 9 bases left between them. The CDR3 is 15 residues long.